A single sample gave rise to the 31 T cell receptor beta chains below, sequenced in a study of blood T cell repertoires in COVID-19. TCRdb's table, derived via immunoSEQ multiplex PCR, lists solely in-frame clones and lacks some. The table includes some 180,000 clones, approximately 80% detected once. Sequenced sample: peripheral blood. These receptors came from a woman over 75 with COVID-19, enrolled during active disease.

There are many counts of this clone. CDR3 coding DNA: TGTGCCAGCAGCCAAGTAATTGGCGAGCGGGAGTCCTACGAGCAGTACTTC. Protein: CASSQVIGERESYEQYF. The J gene is TRBJ2-7, the V gene TRBV4-2, with 8 bases identical to TRBD2. Germline V gives CDR1 LGHNA, CDR2 YNFKEQ. J was trimmed by 1 base and V by 1 base; bases with no gene match: 9. There are 17 residues in the CDR3.

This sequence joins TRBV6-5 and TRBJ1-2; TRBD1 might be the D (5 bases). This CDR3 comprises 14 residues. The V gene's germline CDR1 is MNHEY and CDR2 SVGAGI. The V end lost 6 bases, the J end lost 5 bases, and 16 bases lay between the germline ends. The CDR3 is CASRRAGGIYGYTF. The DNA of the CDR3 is TGTGCCAGCAGGCGGGCGGGGGGGATATATGGCTACACCTTC.

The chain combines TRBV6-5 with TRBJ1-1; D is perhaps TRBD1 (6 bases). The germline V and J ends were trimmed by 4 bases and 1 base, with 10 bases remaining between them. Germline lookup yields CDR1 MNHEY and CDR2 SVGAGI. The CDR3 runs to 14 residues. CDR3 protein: CASSSRGGNTEAFF. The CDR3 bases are TGTGCCAGCAGTTCTAGGGGGGGGAACACTGAAGCTTTCTTT.

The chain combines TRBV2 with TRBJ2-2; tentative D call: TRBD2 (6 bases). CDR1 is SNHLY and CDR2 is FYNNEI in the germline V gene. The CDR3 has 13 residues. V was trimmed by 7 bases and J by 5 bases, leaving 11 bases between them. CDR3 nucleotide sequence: TGTGCCAGCATTCCAGGGAGGACCGGGGAGCTGTTTTTT. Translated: CASIPGRTGELFF.

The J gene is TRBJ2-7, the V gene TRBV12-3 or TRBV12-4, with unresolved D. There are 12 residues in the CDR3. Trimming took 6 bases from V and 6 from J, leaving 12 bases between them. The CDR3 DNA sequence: TGTGCCAGCAGCCTACACTATACCGAGCAGTACTTC. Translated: CASSLHYTEQYF.

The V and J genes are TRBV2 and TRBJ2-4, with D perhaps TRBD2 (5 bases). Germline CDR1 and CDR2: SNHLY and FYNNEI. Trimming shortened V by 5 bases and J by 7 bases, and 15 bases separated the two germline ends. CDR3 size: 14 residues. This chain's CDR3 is CASSPRLTGNIQYF. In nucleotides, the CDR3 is TGTGCCAGCAGTCCCAGGCTCACGGGGAACATTCAGTACTTC.

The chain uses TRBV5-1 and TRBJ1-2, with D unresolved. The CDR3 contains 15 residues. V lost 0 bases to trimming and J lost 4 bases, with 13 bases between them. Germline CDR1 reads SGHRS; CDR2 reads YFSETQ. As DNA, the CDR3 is TGCGCCAGCAGCTTGGCCGGCGTAGCATCCTATGGCTACACCTTC. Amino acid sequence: CASSLAGVASYGYTF.

The CDR3 sequence: CASSAGTGGNQPQHF. DNA for the CDR3: TGTGCCAGCTCAGCGGGGACAGGGGGCAATCAGCCCCAGCATTTT. The chain combines TRBV18 with TRBJ1-5, with 10 bases lining up with TRBD1. This CDR3 has 15 amino acids. Germline V gene lookup returns CDR1 KGHSH and CDR2 LQKENI. The V segment lost 5 bases and the J segment 2 bases; nucleotides outside the gene matches: 3.

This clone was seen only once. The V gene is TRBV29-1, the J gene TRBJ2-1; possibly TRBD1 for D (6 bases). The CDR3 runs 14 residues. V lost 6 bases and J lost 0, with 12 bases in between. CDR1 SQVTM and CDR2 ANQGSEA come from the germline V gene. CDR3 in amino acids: CSVATGSSYNEQFF. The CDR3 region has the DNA TGCAGCGTCGCTACAGGGAGCTCCTACAATGAGCAGTTCTTC.

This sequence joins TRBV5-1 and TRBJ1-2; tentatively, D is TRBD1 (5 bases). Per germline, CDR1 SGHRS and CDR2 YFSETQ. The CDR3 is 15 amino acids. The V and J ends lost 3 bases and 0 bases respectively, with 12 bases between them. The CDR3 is CASSSLTAPNYGYTF. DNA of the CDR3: TGCGCCAGCAGCTCGCTGACAGCCCCTAACTATGGCTACACCTTC. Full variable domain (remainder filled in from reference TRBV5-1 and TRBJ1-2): KAGVTQTPRYLIKTRGQQVTLSCSPISGHRSVSWYQQTPGQGLQFLFEYFSETQRNKGNFPGRFSGRQFSNSRSEMNVSTLELGDSALYLCASSSLTAPNYGYTFGSGTRLTVV.

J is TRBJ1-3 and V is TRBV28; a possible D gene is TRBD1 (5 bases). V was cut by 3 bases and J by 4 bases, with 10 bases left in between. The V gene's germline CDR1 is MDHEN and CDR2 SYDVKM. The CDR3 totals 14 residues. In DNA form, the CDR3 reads TGTGCCAGCAGTTTGGGGGGACGGGGAAACACCATATATTTT. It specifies CASSLGGRGNTIYF. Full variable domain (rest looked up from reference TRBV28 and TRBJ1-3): DVKVTQSSRYLVKRTGEKVFLECVQDMDHENMFWYRQDPGLGLRLIYFSYDVKMKEKGDIPEGYSVSREKKERFSLILESASTNQTSMYLCASSLGGRGNTIYFGEGSWLTVV.

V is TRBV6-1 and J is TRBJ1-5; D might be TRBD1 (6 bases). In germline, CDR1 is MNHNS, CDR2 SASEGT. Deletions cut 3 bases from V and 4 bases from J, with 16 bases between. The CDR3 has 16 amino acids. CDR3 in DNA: TGTGCCAGCAGTGATAAGCAGGGGCGGGTAAATCAGCCCCAGCATTTT. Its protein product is CASSDKQGRVNQPQHF.

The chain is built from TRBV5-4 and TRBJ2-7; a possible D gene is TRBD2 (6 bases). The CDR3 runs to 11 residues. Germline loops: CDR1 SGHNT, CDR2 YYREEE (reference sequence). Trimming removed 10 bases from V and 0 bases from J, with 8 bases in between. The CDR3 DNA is TGTGCCGCGGGGAACTCCTACGAGCAGTACTTC. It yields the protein CAAGNSYEQYF.

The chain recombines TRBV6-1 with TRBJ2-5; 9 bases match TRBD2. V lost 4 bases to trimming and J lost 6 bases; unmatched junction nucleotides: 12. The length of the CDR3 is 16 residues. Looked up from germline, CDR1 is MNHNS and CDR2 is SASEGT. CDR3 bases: TGTGCCAGCAGTGGGGGATCAGCGGGGGGTGAAAAGACCCAGTACTTC. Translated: CASSGGSAGGEKTQYF.

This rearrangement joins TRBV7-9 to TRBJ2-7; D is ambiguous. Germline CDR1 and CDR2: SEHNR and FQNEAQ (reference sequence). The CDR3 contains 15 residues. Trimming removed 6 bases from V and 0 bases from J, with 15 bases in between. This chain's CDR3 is CASRPVQVLSYEQYF. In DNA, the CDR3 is TGTGCCAGCAGACCAGTTCAGGTTCTCTCCTACGAGCAGTACTTC.

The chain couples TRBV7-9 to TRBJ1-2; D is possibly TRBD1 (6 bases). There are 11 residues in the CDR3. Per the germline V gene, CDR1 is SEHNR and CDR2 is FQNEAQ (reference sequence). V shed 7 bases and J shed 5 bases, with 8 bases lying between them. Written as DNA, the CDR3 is TGTGCCAGCACACAGGGTTATGGCTACACCTTC. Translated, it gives CASTQGYGYTF.

In nucleotides, the CDR3 is TGCGCCAGCAGTCAAACCCCCCGGGACAACGAACTCCTAGATAGCTCCTACGAGCAGTACTTC. It codes for CASSQTPRDNELLDSSYEQYF. This chain joins TRBV23-1 and TRBJ2-7; the D gene is possibly TRBD1 (6 bases). TRBV23-1 falls under the ORF class, with uncertain function. The CDR3 consists of 21 residues. Trimming removed 2 bases at V and 0 bases at J, with 29 bases between.

The DNA of the CDR3 is TGTGCCAGTAAGAGGGGTCAGGGAGGTCAGCCCCAGCATTTT. The encoded protein is CASKRGQGGQPQHF. The V and J genes are TRBV19 and TRBJ1-5; weak D call: TRBD1 (5 bases). The V end was cut by 7 bases, the J end by 6 bases, with 16 bases between. Germline V gene data show CDR1 as LNHDA and CDR2 as SQIVND (reference sequence). The CDR3 is 14 residues long.

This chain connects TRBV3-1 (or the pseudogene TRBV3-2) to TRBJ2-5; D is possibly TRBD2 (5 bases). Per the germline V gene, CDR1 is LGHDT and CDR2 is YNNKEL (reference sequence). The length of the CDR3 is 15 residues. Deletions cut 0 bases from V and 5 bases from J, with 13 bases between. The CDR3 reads CASSQDLAKRETQYF. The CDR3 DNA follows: TGTGCCAGCAGCCAAGATCTCGCCAAGCGGGAGACCCAGTACTTC.

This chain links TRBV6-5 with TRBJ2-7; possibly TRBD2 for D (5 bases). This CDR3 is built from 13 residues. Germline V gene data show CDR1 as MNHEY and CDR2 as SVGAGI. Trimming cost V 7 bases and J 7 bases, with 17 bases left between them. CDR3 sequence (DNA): TGTGCCAGCACAGGACTGGTACGGGAAGAGCAGTACTTC. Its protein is CASTGLVREEQYF.

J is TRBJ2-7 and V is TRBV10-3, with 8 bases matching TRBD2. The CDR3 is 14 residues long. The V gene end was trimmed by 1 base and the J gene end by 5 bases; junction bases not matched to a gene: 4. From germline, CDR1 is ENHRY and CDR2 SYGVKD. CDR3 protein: CAISELTSVDEQYF. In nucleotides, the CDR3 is TGTGCCATCAGTGAGTTGACTAGCGTCGACGAGCAGTACTTC.

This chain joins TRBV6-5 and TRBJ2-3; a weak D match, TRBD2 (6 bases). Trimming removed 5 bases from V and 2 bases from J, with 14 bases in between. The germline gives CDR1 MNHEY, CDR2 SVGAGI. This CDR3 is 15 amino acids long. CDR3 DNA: TGTGCCAGCAGTAACCTCGGCGGGAACACAGATACGCAGTATTTT. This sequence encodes CASSNLGGNTDTQYF.

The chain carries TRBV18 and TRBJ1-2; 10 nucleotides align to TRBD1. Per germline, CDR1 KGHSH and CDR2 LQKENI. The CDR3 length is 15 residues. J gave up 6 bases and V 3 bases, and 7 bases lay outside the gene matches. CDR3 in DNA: TGTGCCAGCTCACCTATTTCCGGGACAGGGGATGGCTACACCTTC. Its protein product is CASSPISGTGDGYTF.

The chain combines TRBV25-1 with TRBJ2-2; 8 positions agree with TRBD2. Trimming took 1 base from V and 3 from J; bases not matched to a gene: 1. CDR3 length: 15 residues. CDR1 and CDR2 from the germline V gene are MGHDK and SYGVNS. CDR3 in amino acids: CASSESGGDTGELFF. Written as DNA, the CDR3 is TGTGCCAGCAGTGAATCCGGGGGGGACACCGGGGAGCTGTTTTTT.

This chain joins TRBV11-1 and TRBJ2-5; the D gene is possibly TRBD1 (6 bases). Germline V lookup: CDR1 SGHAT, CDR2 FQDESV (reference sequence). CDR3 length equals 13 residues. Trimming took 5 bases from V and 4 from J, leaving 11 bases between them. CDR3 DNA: TGTGCCAGCAGCCCTGGACAGATAGAGACCCAGTACTTC. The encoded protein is CASSPGQIETQYF. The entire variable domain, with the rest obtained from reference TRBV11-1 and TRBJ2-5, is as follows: EAEVAQSPRYKITEKSQAVAFWCDPISGHATLYWYRQILGQGPELLVQFQDESVVDDSQLPKDRFSAERLKGVDSTLKIQPAELGDSAMYLCASSPGQIETQYFGPGTRLLVL.

CDR3 amino acids: CASSQEGGWGNTQYF. The DNA for the CDR3 is TGTGCCAGCAGCCAAGAAGGGGGTTGGGGAAATACGCAGTATTTT. The chain links TRBV14 to TRBJ2-3; weak D call: TRBD1 (6 bases). Trimming shortened V by 0 bases and J by 7 bases, and 14 bases separated the two germline ends. This CDR3 is 15 amino acids long. Germline lookup yields CDR1 SGHDN and CDR2 FVKESK. Based on the CDR3 plus reference TRBV14 and TRBJ2-3, the full variable domain is EAGVTQFPSHSVIEKGQTVTLRCDPISGHDNLYWYRRVMGKEIKFLLHFVKESKQDESGMPNNRFLAERTGGTYSTLKVQPAELEDSGVYFCASSQEGGWGNTQYFGPGTRLTVL.

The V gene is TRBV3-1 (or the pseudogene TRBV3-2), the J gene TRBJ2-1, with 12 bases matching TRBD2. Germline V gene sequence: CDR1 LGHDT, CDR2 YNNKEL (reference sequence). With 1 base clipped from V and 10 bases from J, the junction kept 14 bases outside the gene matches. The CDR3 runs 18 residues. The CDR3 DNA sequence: TGTGCCAGCAGCCAAGGTCTTGCACTAGCGGGAGGCCGTGGGGAGCAGTTCTTC. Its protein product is CASSQGLALAGGRGEQFF.

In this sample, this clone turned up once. The CDR3 is CASRPGLADTQYF. CDR3 nucleotides: TGTGCCAGCAGGCCGGGACTTGCCGATACGCAGTATTTT. The gene calls are TRBV5-4 and TRBJ2-3; D is perhaps TRBD2 (6 bases). This CDR3 is built from 13 residues. Trimming took off 5 bases at V and 6 bases at J, with 13 bases between the two ends. CDR1 is SGHNT and CDR2 is YYREEE in the germline V gene (reference sequence).

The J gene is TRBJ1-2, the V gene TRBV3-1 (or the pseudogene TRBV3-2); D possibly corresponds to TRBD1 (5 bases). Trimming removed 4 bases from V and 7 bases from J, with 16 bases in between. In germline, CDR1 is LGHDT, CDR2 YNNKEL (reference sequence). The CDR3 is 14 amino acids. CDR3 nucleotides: TGTGCCAGCAGCCGCCCATCAGCCCAGGGTGGCTACACCTTC. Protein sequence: CASSRPSAQGGYTF.

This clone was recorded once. The CDR3 sequence is CASSPSQGNQPQHF. The CDR3 bases are TGTGCCAGCTCACCATCGCAGGGCAATCAGCCCCAGCATTTT. This rearrangement joins TRBV18 to TRBJ1-5; D unclear. Per germline, CDR1 KGHSH and CDR2 LQKENI. Trimming removed 2 bases at V and 2 bases at J, with 7 bases between. The CDR3 is 14 amino acids.

This CDR3 reads CASSRTGGIQETQYF. The CDR3 nucleotides are TGTGCCAGCAGTCGGACAGGGGGTATCCAAGAGACCCAGTACTTC. The chain uses TRBV28 and TRBJ2-5; 10 positions match TRBD1. The CDR3 is 15 amino acids. Trimming took 5 bases from V and 1 from J; bases not matched to a gene: 4. Germline loops: CDR1 MDHEN, CDR2 SYDVKM. The full variable domain, in which reference TRBV28 and TRBJ2-5 provide the parts outside the CDR3, is DVKVTQSSRYLVKRTGEKVFLECVQDMDHENMFWYRQDPGLGLRLIYFSYDVKMKEKGDIPEGYSVSREKKERFSLILESASTNQTSMYLCASSRTGGIQETQYFGPGTRLLVL.